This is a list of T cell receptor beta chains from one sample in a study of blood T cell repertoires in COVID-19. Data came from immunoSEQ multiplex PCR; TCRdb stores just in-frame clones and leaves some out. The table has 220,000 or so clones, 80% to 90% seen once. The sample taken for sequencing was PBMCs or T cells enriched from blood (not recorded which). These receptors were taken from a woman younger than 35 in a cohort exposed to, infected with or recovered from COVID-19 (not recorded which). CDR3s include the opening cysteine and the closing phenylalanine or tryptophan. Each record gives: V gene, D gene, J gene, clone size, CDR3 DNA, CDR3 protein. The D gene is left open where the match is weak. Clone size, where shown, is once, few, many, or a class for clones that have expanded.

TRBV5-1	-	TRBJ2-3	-	TGCGCCAGCATTTATGGCGGGAAAGGAGATACGCAGTATTTT	CASIYGGKGDTQYF
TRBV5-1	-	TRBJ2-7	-	TGCGCCAGCAGCTTGGGACTACTAAGCGACGAGCAGTACTTC	CASSLGLLSDEQYF
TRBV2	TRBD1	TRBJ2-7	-	TGTGCCAGCAGTAAGGGACAGGGGATCTTCTACGAGCAGTACTTC	CASSKGQGIFYEQYF
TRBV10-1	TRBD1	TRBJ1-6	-	TGCGCCAGCAGTGAGTCACTACCCAGGGACCCGCCAGGGGGAGATTCACCCCTCCACTTT	CASSESLPRDPPGGDSPLHF
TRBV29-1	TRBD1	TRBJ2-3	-	TGCAGCGTGCGGTCCGGGACAGGGGGGCCCACAGATACGCAGTATTTT	CSVRSGTGGPTDTQYF
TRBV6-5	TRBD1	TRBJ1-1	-	TGTGCCAGCAGTATCGGACAGGGGAGTGGGGCTTTCTTT	CASSIGQGSGAFF
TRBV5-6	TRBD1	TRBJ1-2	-	TGTGCCAGCAGGAAGACAGGGGCGGGCTATGGCTACACCTTC	CASRKTGAGYGYTF
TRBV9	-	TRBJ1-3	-	TGTGCCAGCACCCCTTCGGTCGGGTCTGGAAACACCATATATTTT	CASTPSVGSGNTIYF
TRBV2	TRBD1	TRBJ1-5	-	TGTGCCAGCAGTGAAAATGTGCAGGGGGTGGGTCAGCCCCAGCATTTT	CASSENVQGVGQPQHF
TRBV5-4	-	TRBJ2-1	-	TGTGCCAGCAGCTTGAGCCTCCGGATAGCGGCTGAGCAGTTCTTC	CASSLSLRIAAEQFF
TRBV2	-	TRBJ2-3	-	TGTGCCAGCAGTGACATCATGGGAGACGAGGGAGATACGCAGTATTTT	CASSDIMGDEGDTQYF
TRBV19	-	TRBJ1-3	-	TGTGCCAGTAGTCCGGCGTTTCGAGGAGGAAACACCATATATTTT	CASSPAFRGGNTIYF
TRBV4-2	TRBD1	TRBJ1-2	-	TGTGCCAGCAGCCAAGACAGGAGGGGGCTAGGCTATGGCTACACCTTC	CASSQDRRGLGYGYTF
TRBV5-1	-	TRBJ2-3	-	TGCGCCAGCAGCTTGGGTGGGCTCGGCACAGATACGCAGTATTTT	CASSLGGLGTDTQYF
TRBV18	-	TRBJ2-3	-	TGTGCCAGCTCACCACCGGGCCAGACAGATACGCAGTATTTT	CASSPPGQTDTQYF
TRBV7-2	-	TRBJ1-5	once	TGTGCCAGCAGCTTAAGGTGGGTGGGCACAAGCAATCAGCCCCAGCATTTT	CASSLRWVGTSNQPQHF
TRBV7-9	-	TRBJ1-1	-	TGTGCCAGCAGCTTAGTTAGAGGGTTAAGAGCTTTCTTT	CASSLVRGLRAFF
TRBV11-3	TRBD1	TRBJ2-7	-	TGTGCCAGCAGCTTAGGTGAGGGGGCGTCCTACGAGCAGTACTTC	CASSLGEGASYEQYF
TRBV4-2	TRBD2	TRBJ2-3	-	TGTGCCAGCAGCCAATTATGGGGACTAGCGGGAGGAAAGGTTCCTAGCACAGATACGCAGTATTTT	CASSQLWGLAGGKVPSTDTQYF
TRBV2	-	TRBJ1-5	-	TGTGCCAGCAGTGATGAGGGGAGGCAGCCCCAGCATTTT	CASSDEGRQPQHF
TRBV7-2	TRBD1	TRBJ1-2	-	TGTGCCAGCAGCGTCCGACAGGGTGCTAACTATGGCTACACCTTC	CASSVRQGANYGYTF
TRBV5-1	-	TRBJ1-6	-	TGCGCCAGCAGCGGGGGGACGGACCTACGCTCCTATAATTCACCCCTCCACTTT	CASSGGTDLRSYNSPLHF
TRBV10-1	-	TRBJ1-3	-	TGCGCCAGCAGTTCACAGGGTGCTGGAAACACCATATATTTT	CASSSQGAGNTIYF
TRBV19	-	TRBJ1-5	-	TGTGCCACGGGGGGCACGAGCAATCAGCCCCAGCATTTT	CATGGTSNQPQHF
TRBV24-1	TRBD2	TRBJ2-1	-	TGTGCCACCAGTGATTCTTTTACTAGCGGAGACTACAATGAGCAGTTCTTC	CATSDSFTSGDYNEQFF
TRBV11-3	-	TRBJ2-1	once	TGTGCCAGCAGCGCCGGGGTCTCCTACAATGAGCAGTTCTTC	CASSAGVSYNEQFF